This T cell receptor (beta chain) originates from a study of spatial heterogeneity in lung cancer. The sample's time point: sample taken at primary tumor resection. TCRdb redid the calling of the 5' RACE reads with MiXCR, one entry per CDR3 protein. This table holds about 44,000 distinct CDR3 sequences, approximately 13% found once. Germline V gene lookup returns CDR1 SGHAT and CDR2 FQNNGV. The CDR3 runs 13 residues. V gave up 5 bases and J gave up 4 bases, with 12 bases separating them. The sequences come from PBMCs, collected at surgery. This clonotype was sampled from a male donor with early-stage non-small cell lung cancer. V is TRBV11-2 and J is TRBJ2-7, with D possibly matching TRBD2 (5 bases). This CDR3 reads CASSPSSGYEQYF. CDR3 DNA sequence: TGTGCCAGCAGCCCCTCGTCGGGGTACGAGCAGTACTTC. Using reference TRBV11-2 and TRBJ2-7 for the parts outside the CDR3, the full variable domain is EAGVAQSPRYKIIEKRQSVAFWCNPISGHATLYWYQQILGQGPKLLIQFQNNGVVDDSQLPKDRFSAERLKGVDSTLKIQPAKLEDSAVYLCASSPSSGYEQYFGPGTRLTVT.